The clone carrying this TCR beta chain is a singleton in its sample. Its antigen is as yet unknown. The sample comes from a study of shared clonotypes between healthy human individuals. Study-wide background: Per-donor plates numbered three CD4 naive, three CD4 memory, two CD8 naive and one CD8 memory.

Assay used: immunoSEQ multiplex PCR; TCRdb lists only in-frame clones, some missing. This sample has more than 2 million clones; around 95% occur once, and the top ten carry roughly 0.13%. CDR3 size: 9 residues. Germline values: CDR1 SQVTM, CDR2 ANQGSEA. V lost 7 bases, J lost 14 bases, and 14 bases lay in between. Whole-study findings and limits: Only blood underwent sampling, and tissue repertoires likely differ. Some naive CD4 clonotypes, about 5%, turned up in common across four donors.

This TCR was sampled from a young man in good health. Sequencing used naive CD4+ T cells sorted from blood. Subset meaning: CD45RA+ positively selected. V gene TRBV29-1 combines with J gene TRBJ1-1; D not resolved. DNA for the CDR3: TGCAGCGATCATCGGAACGACTTCTTT. Its protein product is CSDHRNDFF. The full variable domain, with the rest looked up from reference TRBV29-1 and TRBJ1-1, is SAVISQKPSRDICQRGTSLTIQCQVDSQVTMMFWYRQQPGQSLTLIATANQGSEATYESGFVIDKFPISRPNLTFSTLTVSNMSPEDSSIYLCSDHRNDFFGQGTRLTVV.